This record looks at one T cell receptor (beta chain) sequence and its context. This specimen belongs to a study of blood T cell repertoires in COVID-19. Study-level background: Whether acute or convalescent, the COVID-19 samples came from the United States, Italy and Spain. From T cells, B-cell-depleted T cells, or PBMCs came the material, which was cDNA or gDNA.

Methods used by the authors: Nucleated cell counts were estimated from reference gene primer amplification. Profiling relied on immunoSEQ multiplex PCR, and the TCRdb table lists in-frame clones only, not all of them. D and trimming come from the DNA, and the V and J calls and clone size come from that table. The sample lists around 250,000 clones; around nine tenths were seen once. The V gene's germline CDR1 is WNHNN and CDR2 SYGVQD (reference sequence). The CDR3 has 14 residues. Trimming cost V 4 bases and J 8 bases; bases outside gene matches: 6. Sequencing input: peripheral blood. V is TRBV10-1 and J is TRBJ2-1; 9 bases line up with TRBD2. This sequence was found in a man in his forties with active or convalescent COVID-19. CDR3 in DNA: TGCGCCAGCAGTGCTGGACTAGCGATGGATGAGCAGTTCTTC. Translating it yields CASSAGLAMDEQFF.